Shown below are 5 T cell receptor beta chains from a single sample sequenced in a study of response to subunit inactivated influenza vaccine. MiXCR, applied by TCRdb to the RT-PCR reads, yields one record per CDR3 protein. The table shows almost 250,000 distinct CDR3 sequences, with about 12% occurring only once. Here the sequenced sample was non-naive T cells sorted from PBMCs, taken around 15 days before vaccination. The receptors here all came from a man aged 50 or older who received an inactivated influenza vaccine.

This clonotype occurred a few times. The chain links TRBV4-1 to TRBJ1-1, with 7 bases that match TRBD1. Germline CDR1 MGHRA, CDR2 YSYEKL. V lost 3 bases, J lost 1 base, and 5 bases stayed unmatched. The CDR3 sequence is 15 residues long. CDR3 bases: TGCGCCAGCAGCCATCTAGGACAGGCGAACACTGAAGCTTTCTTT. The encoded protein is CASSHLGQANTEAFF.

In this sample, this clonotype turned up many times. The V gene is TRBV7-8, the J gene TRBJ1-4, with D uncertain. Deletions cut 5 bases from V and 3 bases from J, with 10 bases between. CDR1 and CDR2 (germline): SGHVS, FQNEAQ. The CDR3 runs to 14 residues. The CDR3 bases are TGTGCCAGCAGCAATGGATTATCTAATGAAAAACTGTTTTTT. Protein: CASSNGLSNEKLFF.

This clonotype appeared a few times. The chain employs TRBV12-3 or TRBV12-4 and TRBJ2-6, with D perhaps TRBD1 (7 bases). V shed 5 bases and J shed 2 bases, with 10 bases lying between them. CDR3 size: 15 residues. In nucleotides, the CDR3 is TGTGCCAGCAGTGGGGGGACAGCTGGGGCCAACGTCCTGACTTTC. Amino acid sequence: CASSGGTAGANVLTF.

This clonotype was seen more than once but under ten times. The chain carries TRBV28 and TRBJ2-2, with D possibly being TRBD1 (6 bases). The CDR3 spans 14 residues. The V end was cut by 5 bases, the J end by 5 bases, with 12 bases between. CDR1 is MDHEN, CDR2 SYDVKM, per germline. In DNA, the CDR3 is TGTGCCAGCAGTAGAATTCAGGGGACCGGGGAGCTGTTTTTT. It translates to CASSRIQGTGELFF.

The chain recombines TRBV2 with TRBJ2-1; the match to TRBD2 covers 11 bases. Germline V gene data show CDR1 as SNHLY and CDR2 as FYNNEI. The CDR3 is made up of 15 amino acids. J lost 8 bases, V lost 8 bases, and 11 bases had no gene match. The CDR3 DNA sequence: TGTGCCAGCCGTTCTACTAGCGGGAGCTTCGATGAGCAGTTCTTC. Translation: CASRSTSGSFDEQFF.